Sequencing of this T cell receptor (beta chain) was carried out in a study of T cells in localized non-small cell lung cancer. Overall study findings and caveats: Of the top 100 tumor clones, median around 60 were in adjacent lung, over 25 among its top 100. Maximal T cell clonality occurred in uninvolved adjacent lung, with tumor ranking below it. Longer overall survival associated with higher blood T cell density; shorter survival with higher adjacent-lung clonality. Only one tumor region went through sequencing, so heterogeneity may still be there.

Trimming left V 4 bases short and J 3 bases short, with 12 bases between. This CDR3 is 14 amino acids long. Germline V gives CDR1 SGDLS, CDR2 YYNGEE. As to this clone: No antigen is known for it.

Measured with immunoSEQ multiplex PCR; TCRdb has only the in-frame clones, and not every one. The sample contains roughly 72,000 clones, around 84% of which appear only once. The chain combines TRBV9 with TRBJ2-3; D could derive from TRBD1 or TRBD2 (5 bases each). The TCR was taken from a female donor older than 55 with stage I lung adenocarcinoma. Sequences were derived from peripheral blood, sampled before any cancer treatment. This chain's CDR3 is CASSPGEGTDTQYF. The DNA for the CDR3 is TGTGCCAGCAGCCCTGGAGAGGGGACAGATACGCAGTATTTT.